This note documents a single T cell receptor beta chain sequence. This entry is derived from a study of blood T cell repertoires in COVID-19. Study background: From the United States, Italy and Spain came samples of acute and convalescent COVID-19. The cDNA or gDNA used as material had been derived from T cells, B-cell-depleted T cells, or PBMCs.

Original processing methods: Reference gene primer amplification gave estimated nucleated cell counts. Assay used: immunoSEQ multiplex PCR; TCRdb lists only in-frame clones, some missing. V, J and clone size reflect that table, while D and trimming were determined from the DNA. Of about 190,000 clones listed, around 82% are singletons. This CDR3 is built from 12 residues. V was trimmed by 6 bases and J by 4 bases, leaving 9 bases between them. V and J are TRBV12-3 or TRBV12-4 and TRBJ1-1; no definite D call. This receptor was taken from a man aged 50-59 years with active or convalescent COVID-19. Sample: peripheral blood. The CDR3 DNA reads as TGTGCCAGCAGACTCCGGGGCACTGAAGCTTTCTTT. Translation: CASRLRGTEAFF.